This T cell receptor (beta chain) was recovered during a study of response to subunit inactivated influenza vaccine. Regarding the study as a whole: Authors proposed each seasonal influenza vaccination draws in few new T cells.

Trimming took 0 bases from V and 5 from J; bases not matched to a gene: 5. The CDR3 runs to 16 residues. Germline V lookup: CDR1 SGHRS, CDR2 YFSETQ. TCRdb redid the calling of the RT-PCR reads with MiXCR, one entry per CDR3 protein. Among 550,000 to 600,000 distinct CDR3 sequences listed, approximately 12% were seen once. The sample holds a few counts of this clonotype. The antigen is not known. The chain joins TRBV5-1 to TRBJ2-1, with 10 nucleotides matching TRBD1. This material consisted of PBMCs from blood, taken on the day of vaccination. The receptor comes from a man aged 50 or older who received an inactivated influenza vaccine. In DNA, the CDR3 is TGCGCCAGCAGCTTGGTCCGGGACAGGGGAAACAATGAGCAGTTCTTC. This sequence encodes CASSLVRDRGNNEQFF.